These T cell receptor beta chains were read from a single sample in a study of CXCR3-negative and CXCR3-positive naive CD8 T cells. With the 5' RACE reads reprocessed, TCRdb shows one record per CDR3 protein and no DNA. The sample has tens of thousands of distinct CDR3 sequences. Sequenced sample: naive CXCR3+ CD8+ T cells from blood. The receptor source for this set is a human donor in good health. Some clones in this sample may be carry-over from other donors' samples. CDR3s include the opening cysteine and the closing phenylalanine or tryptophan.

J gene	V gene	CDR3 protein
TRBJ2-7	TRBV29-1	CSVEVRRTAHSYEQYF
TRBJ2-7	TRBV7-9	CASSPPVQRETYEQYF
TRBJ2-5	TRBV11-2	CASSPTSGAEETQYF
TRBJ1-3	TRBV6-2/TRBV6-3	CASSSTGTGNTIYF
TRBJ2-5	TRBV5-1	CASSSSTSGQETQYF
TRBJ2-7	TRBV19	CASGYSSVTSGAPYEQYF
TRBJ2-5	TRBV7-6	CANSLGLSVQETQYF
TRBJ2-7	TRBV2	CASSFEPRSYEQYF
TRBJ1-2	TRBV29-1	CSVALDYGYTF
TRBJ2-7	TRBV7-2	CASSLLGSTYEQYF
TRBJ2-7	TRBV5-1	CASSLGANEQYF
TRBJ1-2	TRBV9	CASSREERGQDYGYTF
TRBJ2-7	TRBV28	CASRTRDRISEQYF
TRBJ2-1	TRBV6-5	CASSGLLGNEQFF
TRBJ2-7	TRBV29-1	CSVVPGQSYEQYF
TRBJ2-7	TRBV29-1	CSVEGPGQSYEQYF
TRBJ2-1	TRBV7-6	CASSTGPGDREQFF
TRBJ2-1	TRBV5-5	CASSWRQGRLGEQFF
TRBJ2-1	TRBV11-1	CASSAGYNEQFF
TRBJ2-1	TRBV10-3	CAITGDYNEQFF
TRBJ2-1	TRBV5-1	CASSLGVAGYNEQLF
TRBJ2-1	TRBV7-9	CASSPVGSSYNEQFF
TRBJ2-1	TRBV4-2	CASSQALAGGRDEQFF
TRBJ2-7	TRBV29-1	CSAGTNYEQYF
TRBJ1-2	TRBV20-1	CSATKQGAHIDGYTF
TRBJ2-7	TRBV4-2	CASSQGLAGSYEQYF
TRBJ2-3	TRBV29-1	CSVEVQTDTQYF
TRBJ2-3	TRBV4-1	CASSAGSTDTQYF
TRBJ1-5	TRBV19	CASSMRRVNQPQHF
TRBJ1-1	TRBV28	CASLPTGLNTEAFF
TRBJ1-2	TRBV29-1	CSVEVGGGGANYGYTF
TRBJ2-1	TRBV5-1	CASSLRGHNPYNEQFF
TRBJ1-2	TRBV28	CASSEGLGYGYTF
TRBJ1-5	TRBV15	CATSTGQGVNQPQHF
TRBJ2-1	TRBV5-1	CASSLRTGGYYNEQFF
TRBJ2-5	TRBV4-1	CASSQDDWETQYF
TRBJ2-5	TRBV29-1	CSVVGAEERTQETQYF
TRBJ2-5	TRBV29-1	CSAWLAGETQYF
TRBJ2-4	TRBV21-1	CASSPRAGRLLAKNIQYF
TRBJ2-2	TRBV14	CASSQAAGRITGELFF
TRBJ2-1	TRBV27	CASRALGTSSLGGEQFF
TRBJ2-2	TRBV29-1	CSVFYTNTGELFF
TRBJ2-7	TRBV5-1	CASSLETGVLYEQYF
TRBJ2-3	TRBV29-1	CSVQITDTQYF